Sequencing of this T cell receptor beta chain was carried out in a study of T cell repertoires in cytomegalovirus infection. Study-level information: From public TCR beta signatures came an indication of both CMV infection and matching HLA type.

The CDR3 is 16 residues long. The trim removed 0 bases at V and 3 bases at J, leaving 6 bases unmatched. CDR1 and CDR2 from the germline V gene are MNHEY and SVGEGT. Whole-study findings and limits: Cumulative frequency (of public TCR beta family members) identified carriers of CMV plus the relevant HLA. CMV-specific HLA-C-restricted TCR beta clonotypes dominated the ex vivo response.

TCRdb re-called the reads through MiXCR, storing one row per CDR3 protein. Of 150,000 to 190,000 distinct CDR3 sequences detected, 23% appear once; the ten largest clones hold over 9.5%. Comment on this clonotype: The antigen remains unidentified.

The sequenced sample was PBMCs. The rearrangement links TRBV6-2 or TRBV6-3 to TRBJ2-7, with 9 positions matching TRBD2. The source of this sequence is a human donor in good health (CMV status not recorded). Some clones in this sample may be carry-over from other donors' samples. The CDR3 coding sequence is TGTGCCAGCAGTTACTCGATGTTAGCGGGAGACTACGAGCAGTACTTC. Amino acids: CASSYSMLAGDYEQYF.